Sequencing of this TCR beta chain was carried out in a study of CD8 T cells in ankylosing spondylitis. Study-wide findings and caveats: Apparently characteristic of ankylosing spondylitis blood was a TCR beta motif (about 8 highly homologous variants).

The CDR3 is 14 residues long. Germline CDR1 is LNHNV and CDR2 is YYDKDF (reference sequence). Trimming took off 0 bases at V and 4 bases at J, with 10 bases between the two ends. TCRdb re-called the 5' RACE reads through MiXCR, storing one row per CDR3 protein. Here the sample spans about 240,000 distinct CDR3 sequences, about 10% being singletons. This clonotype turned up a few times. Its antigen is unidentified. The sequencing sample was made of blood, either unsorted or a sorted T cell fraction (not recorded which). The chain couples TRBV15 to TRBJ2-7; D unresolved. This clonotype originated in a male donor with ankylosing spondylitis or in good health (not recorded which). In DNA form, the CDR3 reads TGTGCCACCAGCAGAGATTTAGCAGGTTACGAGCAGTACTTC. It is translated as CATSRDLAGYEQYF. The whole variable domain, filled in from reference TRBV15 and TRBJ2-7, reads DAMVIQNPRYQVTQFGKPVTLSCSQTLNHNVMYWYQQKSSQAPKLLFHYYDKDFNNEADTPDNFQSRRPNTSFCFLDIRSPGLGDTAMYLCATSRDLAGYEQYFGPGTRLTVT.